This TCR beta chain was observed in a study of cytomegalovirus exposure and HLA in healthy donors. As for the study in general: Earlier, 110 million or so unique TCR beta sequences were recovered from about 200 million T cells by an analysis.

Study outcomes and limitations: In a later analysis, at a false discovery rate of 0.05, roughly 18,000 TCR beta sequences were associated with HLA alleles. Researchers reported from a later analysis that most CMV-associated TCR beta chains appeared HLA-restricted. Some V segments, including TRBV6-2 and TRBV6-3, were excluded as indistinguishable.

Comment on this clone: Its antigen is currently unknown.

The PCR used 60 Vbeta and 13 Jbeta primers. Measured with immunoSEQ multiplex PCR; TCRdb has only the in-frame clones, and not every one. The table records approximately 150,000 clones, 75% to 80% of them present only once. The V and J ends lost 1 base and 11 bases, in that order; junction bases with no gene match: 14. The CDR3 is 14 amino acids. CDR1 and CDR2 (germline): SQVTM, ANQGSEA. This chain uses TRBV29-1 with TRBJ2-7; 7 positions match TRBD2. This clonotype was sampled from a man in his forties in good health and CMV-seropositive. The sample consisted of PBMCs. CDR3: CSVEVSVGTGGEYF. The DNA of the CDR3 is TGCAGCGTTGAAGTCTCTGTAGGGACTGGGGGGGAGTACTTC.